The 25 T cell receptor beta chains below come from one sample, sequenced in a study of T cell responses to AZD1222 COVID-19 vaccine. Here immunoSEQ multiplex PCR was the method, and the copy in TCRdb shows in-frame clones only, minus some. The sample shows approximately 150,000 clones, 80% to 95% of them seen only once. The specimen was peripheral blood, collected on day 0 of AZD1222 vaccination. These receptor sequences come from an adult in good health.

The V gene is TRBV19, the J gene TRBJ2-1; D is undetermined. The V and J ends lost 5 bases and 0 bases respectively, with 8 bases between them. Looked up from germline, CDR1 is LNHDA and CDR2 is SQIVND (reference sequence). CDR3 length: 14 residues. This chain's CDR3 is CASSWSGSYNEQFF. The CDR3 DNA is TGTGCCAGTAGTTGGAGTGGCTCCTACAATGAGCAGTTCTTC.

For the CDR3, the DNA is TGCGCCAGCAGCTTGGGTCTAGCGGGAAGCTCCTACAATGAGCAGTTCTTC. Protein sequence: CASSLGLAGSSYNEQFF. The chain combines TRBV5-1 with TRBJ2-1; TRBD2 agrees at 9 bases. The junction had 4 bases not matched to a gene; V was cut back by 0 bases and J by 0 bases. This CDR3 is built from 17 residues. Germline V CDR1 and CDR2: SGHRS, YFSETQ.

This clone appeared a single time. The CDR3: CSASSGQTLSGNTIYF. DNA for the CDR3: TGCAGTGCTAGTTCTGGACAGACCCTCTCTGGAAACACCATATATTTT. V gene TRBV20-1 combines with J gene TRBJ1-3; possibly TRBD1 for D (6 bases). Between the trimmed V and J ends, which lost 3 bases and 0 bases, there was a span of 15 bases. The CDR3 extends over 16 amino acids. From germline, CDR1 is DFQATT and CDR2 SNEGSKA (reference sequence).

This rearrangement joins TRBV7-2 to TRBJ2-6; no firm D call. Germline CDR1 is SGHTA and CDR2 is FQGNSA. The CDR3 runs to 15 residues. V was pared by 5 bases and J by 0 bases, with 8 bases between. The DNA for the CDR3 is TGTGCCAGCAGCCTTCGCAGCTCTGGGGCCAACGTCCTGACTTTC. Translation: CASSLRSSGANVLTF.

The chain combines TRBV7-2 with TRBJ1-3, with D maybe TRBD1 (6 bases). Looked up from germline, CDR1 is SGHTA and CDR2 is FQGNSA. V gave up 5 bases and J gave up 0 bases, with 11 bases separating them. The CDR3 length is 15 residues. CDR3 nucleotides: TGTGCCAGCAGCCCGACAGGATCCTCTGGAAACACCATATATTTT. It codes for CASSPTGSSGNTIYF.

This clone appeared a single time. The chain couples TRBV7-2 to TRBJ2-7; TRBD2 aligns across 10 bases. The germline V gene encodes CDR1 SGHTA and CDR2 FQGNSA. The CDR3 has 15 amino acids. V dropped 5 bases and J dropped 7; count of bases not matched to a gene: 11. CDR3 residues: CASSTLAGPMGEQYF. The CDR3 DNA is TGTGCCAGCAGCACACTAGCGGGACCAATGGGGGAGCAGTACTTC.

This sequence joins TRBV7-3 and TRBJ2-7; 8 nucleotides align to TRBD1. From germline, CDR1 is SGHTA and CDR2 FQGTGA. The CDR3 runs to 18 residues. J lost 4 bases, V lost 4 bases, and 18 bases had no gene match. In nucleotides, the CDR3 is TGTGCCAGCAGCTCCCCCCTACTGGACAGGGTGGACGTGTACGAGCAGTACTTC. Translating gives CASSSPLLDRVDVYEQYF.

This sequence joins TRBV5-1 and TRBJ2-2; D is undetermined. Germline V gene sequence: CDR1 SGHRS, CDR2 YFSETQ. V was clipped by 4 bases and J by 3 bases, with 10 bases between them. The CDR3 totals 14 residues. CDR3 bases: TGCGCCAGCAGCCTATGGCTAGACACCGGGGAGCTGTTTTTT. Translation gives CASSLWLDTGELFF.

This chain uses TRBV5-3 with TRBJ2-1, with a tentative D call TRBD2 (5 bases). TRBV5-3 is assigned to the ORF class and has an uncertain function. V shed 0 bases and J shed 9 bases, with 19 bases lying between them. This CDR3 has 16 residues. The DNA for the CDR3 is TGTGCCAGAAGCTTGGTCGGGCTAGCTCGGAGTGGTGAGCAGTTCTTC. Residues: CARSLVGLARSGEQFF.

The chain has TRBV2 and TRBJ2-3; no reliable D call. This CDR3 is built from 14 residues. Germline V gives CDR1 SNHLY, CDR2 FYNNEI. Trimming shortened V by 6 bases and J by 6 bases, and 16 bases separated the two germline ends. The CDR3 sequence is CASSRDWARDTQYF. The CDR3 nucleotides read TGTGCCAGCAGCCGAGACTGGGCCAGGGATACGCAGTATTTT.

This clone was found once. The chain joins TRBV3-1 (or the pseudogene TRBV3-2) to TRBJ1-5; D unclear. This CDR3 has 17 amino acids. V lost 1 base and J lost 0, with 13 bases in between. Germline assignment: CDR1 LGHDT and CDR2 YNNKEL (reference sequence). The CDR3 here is CASSQGAGRLSNQPQHF. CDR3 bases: TGTGCCAGCAGCCAAGGGGCAGGACGTCTTAGCAATCAGCCCCAGCATTTT.

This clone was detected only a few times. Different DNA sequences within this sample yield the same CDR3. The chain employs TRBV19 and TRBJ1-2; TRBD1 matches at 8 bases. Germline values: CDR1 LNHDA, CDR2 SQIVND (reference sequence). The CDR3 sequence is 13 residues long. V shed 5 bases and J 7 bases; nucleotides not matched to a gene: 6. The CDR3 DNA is TGTGCCAGTAGTTCGGACAGGGTGCGTGGCTACACCTTC. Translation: CASSSDRVRGYTF. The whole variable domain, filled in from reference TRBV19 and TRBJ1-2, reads DGGITQSPKYLFRKEGQNVTLSCEQNLNHDAMYWYRQDPGQGLRLIYYSQIVNDFQKGDIAEGYSVSREKKESFPLTVTSAQKNPTAFYLCASSSDRVRGYTFGSGTRLTVV.

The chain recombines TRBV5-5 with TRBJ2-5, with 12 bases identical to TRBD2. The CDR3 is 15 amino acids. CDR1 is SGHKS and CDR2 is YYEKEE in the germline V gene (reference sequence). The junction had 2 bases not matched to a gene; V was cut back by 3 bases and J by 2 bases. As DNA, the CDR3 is TGTGCCAGCAGCTCTGGACTAGCGGGACAAGAGACCCAGTACTTC. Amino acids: CASSSGLAGQETQYF. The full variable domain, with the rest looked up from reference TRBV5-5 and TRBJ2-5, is DAGVTQSPTHLIKTRGQQVTLRCSPISGHKSVSWYQQVLGQGPQFIFQYYEKEERGRGNFPDRFSARQFPNYSSELNVNALLLGDSALYLCASSSGLAGQETQYFGPGTRLLVL.

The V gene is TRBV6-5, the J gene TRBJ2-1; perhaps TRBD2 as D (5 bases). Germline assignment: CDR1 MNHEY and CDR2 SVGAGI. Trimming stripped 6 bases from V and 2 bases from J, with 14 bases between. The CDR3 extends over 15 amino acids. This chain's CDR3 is CASRTLGETYNEQFF. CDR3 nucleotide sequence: TGTGCCAGCAGGACCCTCGGGGAAACCTACAATGAGCAGTTCTTC.

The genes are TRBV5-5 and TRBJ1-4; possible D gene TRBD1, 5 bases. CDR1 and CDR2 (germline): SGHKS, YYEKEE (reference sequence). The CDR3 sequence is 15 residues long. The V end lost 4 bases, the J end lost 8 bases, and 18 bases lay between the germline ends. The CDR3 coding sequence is TGTGCCAGCAGCCCCATGGGGCAGGTGAGGGAAAAACTGTTTTTT. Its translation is CASSPMGQVREKLFF.

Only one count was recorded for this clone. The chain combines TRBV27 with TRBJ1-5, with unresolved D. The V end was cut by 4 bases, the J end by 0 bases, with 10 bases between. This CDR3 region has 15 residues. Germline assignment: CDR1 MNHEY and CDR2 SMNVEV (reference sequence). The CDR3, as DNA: TGTGCCAGCAGTTCCATGGCGGATAGCAATCAGCCCCAGCATTTT. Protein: CASSSMADSNQPQHF.

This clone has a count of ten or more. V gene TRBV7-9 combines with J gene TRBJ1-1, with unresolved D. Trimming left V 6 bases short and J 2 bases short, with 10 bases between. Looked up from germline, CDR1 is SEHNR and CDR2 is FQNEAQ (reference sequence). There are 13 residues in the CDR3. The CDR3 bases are TGTGCCAGCAGATTCGACCGTAACACTGAAGCTTTCTTT. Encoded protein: CASRFDRNTEAFF.

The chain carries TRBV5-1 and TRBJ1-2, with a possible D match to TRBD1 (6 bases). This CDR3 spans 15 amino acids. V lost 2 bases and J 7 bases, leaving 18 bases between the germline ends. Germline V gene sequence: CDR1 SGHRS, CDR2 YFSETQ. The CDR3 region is CASSFFGGATVGYTF. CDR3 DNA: TGCGCCAGCAGCTTTTTCGGGGGCGCGACGGTTGGCTACACCTTC.

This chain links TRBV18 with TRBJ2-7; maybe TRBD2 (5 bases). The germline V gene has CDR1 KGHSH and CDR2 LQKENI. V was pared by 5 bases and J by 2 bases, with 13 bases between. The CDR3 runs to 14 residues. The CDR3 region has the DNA TGTGCCAGCTCAAGCGGAGGTGGGGCCTACGAGCAGTACTTC. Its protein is CASSSGGGAYEQYF.

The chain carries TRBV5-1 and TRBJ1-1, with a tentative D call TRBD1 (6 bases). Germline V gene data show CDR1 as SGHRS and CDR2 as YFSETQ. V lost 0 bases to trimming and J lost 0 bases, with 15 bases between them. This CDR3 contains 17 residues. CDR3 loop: CASSLVQGPYMNTEAFF. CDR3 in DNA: TGCGCCAGCAGCTTGGTGCAGGGGCCCTACATGAACACTGAAGCTTTCTTT. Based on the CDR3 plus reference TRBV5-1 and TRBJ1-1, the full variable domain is KAGVTQTPRYLIKTRGQQVTLSCSPISGHRSVSWYQQTPGQGLQFLFEYFSETQRNKGNFPGRFSGRQFSNSRSEMNVSTLELGDSALYLCASSLVQGPYMNTEAFFGQGTRLTVV.

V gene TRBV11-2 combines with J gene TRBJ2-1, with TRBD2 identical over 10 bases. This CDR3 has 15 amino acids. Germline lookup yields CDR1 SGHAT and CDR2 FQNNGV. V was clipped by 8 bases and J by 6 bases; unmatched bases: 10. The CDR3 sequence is CASVLRTSGSNEQFF. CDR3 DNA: TGTGCCAGCGTACTGAGGACTAGCGGATCCAATGAGCAGTTCTTC. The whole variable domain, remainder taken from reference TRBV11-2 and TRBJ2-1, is EAGVAQSPRYKIIEKRQSVAFWCNPISGHATLYWYQQILGQGPKLLIQFQNNGVVDDSQLPKDRFSAERLKGVDSTLKIQPAKLEDSAVYLCASVLRTSGSNEQFFGPGTRLTVL.

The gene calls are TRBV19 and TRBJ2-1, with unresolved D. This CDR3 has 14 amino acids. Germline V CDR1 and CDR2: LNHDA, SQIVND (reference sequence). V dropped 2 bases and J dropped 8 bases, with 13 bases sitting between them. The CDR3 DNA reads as TGTGCCAGTAGTATACTGGTGTCGATCGATGAGCAGTTCTTC. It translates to CASSILVSIDEQFF.

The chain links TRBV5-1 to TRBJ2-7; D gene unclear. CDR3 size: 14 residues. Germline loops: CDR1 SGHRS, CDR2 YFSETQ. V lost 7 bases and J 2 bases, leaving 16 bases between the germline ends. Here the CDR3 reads CASAPGGTPYEQYF. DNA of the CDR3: TGCGCCAGCGCTCCTGGTGGCACCCCCTACGAGCAGTACTTC.

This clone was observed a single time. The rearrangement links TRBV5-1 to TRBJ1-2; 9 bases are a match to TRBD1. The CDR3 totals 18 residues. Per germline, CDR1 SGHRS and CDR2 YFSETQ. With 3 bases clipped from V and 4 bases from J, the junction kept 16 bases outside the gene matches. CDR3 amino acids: CASSSPRDRVSTGYGYTF. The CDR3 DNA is TGCGCCAGCAGCTCACCTCGGGACAGGGTATCTACTGGCTATGGCTACACCTTC.

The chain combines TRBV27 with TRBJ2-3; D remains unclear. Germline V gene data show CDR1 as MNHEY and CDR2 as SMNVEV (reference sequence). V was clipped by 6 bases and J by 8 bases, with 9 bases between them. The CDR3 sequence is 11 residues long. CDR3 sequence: CASRSLTTQYF. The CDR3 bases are TGTGCCAGCAGATCCCTCACTACGCAGTATTTT.